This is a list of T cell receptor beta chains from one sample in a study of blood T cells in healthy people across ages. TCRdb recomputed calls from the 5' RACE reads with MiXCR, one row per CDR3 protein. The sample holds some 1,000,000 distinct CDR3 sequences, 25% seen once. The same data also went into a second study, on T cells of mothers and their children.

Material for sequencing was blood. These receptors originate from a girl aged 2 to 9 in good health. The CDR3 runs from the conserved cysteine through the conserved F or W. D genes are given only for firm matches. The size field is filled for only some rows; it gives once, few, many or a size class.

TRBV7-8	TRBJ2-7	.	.	CASSSPGRDEQYF	TGTGCCAGCAGCTCCCCCGGCAGGGACGAGCAGTACTTC
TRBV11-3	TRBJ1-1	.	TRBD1	CASSPSRGGSTEAFF	TGTGCCAGCAGCCCCAGCAGGGGGGGGTCTACTGAAGCTTTCTTT
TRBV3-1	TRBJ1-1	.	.	CASSLLGSRTEAFF	TGTGCCAGCAGCCTCCTTGGCTCGCGGACTGAAGCTTTCTTT
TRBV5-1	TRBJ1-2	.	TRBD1	CASSSGGEGYGYTF	TGCGCCAGCAGCTCAGGGGGAGAAGGCTATGGCTACACCTTC
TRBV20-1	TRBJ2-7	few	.	CSARGYDSYEQYF	TGCAGTGCTAGGGGGTACGACTCCTACGAGCAGTACTTC
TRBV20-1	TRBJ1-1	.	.	CSASMGRGEAFF	TGCAGTGCTAGTATGGGGCGGGGAGAAGCTTTCTTT
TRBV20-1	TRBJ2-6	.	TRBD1	CSAWGQGAFGANVLTF	TGCAGTGCCTGGGGACAGGGGGCATTTGGGGCCAACGTCCTGACTTTC
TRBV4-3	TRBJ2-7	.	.	CASSQDHGFYEQYF	TGCGCCAGCAGCCAAGATCACGGGTTCTACGAGCAGTACTTC
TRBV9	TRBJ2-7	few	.	CASSLEGGGGFYEQYF	TGTGCCAGTAGCCTGGAGGGAGGGGGGGGATTCTACGAGCAGTACTTC
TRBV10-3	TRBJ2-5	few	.	CAISVGDRRQETQYF	TGTGCCATCAGTGTTGGAGACCGGCGACAAGAGACCCAGTACTTC
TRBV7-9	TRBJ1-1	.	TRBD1	CASSPTPQTGMNTEAFF	TGTGCCAGCAGCCCTACACCCCAGACAGGGATGAACACTGAAGCTTTCTTT
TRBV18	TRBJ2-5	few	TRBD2	CASSPPSGGLETQYF	TGTGCCAGCTCACCCCCTAGCGGGGGCCTGGAGACCCAGTACTTC
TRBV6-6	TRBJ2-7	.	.	CASSYGKALYEQYF	TGTGCCAGCAGTTACGGAAAGGCTCTTTACGAGCAGTACTTC
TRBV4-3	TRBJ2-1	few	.	CASSHDRRGPAYNEQFF	TGCGCCAGCAGCCATGATCGGAGGGGACCAGCGTACAATGAGCAGTTCTTC
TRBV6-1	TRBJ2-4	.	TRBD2	CASSEVPMGLAGENIQYF	TGTGCCAGCAGTGAAGTCCCGATGGGACTAGCGGGGGAAAACATTCAGTACTTC
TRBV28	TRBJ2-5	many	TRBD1	CASRNQGAWETQYF	TGTGCCAGCAGGAATCAGGGGGCTTGGGAGACCCAGTACTTC
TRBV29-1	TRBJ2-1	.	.	CSGRLALYNEQFF	TGCAGCGGAAGACTGGCCCTCTACAATGAGCAGTTCTTC
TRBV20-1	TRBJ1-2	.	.	CSARDFNRLGGYTF	TGCAGTGCTAGAGATTTTAATAGGCTGGGCGGCTACACCTTC
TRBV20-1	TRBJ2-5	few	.	CSASDQDSQETQYF	TGCAGTGCTAGTGACCAGGACTCTCAAGAGACCCAGTACTTC
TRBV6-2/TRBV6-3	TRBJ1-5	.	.	CASNHPQERGNQPQHF	TGTGCCAGCAACCACCCGCAGGAACGAGGCAATCAGCCCCAGCATTTT
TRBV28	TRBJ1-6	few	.	CASTRSSYNSPLHF	TGTGCCAGCACTAGGAGCTCCTATAATTCACCCCTCCACTTT
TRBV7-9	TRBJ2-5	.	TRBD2	CASSLAVSGGPEETQYF	TGTGCCAGCAGCTTAGCTGTGAGCGGGGGGCCCGAAGAGACCCAGTACTTC
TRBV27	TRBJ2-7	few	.	CASSSPLGYEQYF	TGTGCCAGCAGTTCACCCTTGGGGTACGAGCAGTACTTC
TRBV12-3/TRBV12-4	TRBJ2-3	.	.	CASSPGPTPTDTQYF	TGTGCCAGCAGCCCGGGTCCCACACCGACAGATACGCAGTATTTT
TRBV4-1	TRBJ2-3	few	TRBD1	CASSHSPGGDTQYF	TGCGCCAGCAGCCACAGCCCAGGGGGAGATACGCAGTATTTT
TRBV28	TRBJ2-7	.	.	CASTDPSRNEQYF	TGTGCCAGTACAGACCCGAGCCGGAACGAGCAGTACTTC
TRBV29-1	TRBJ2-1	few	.	CSVVLWSDNEQFF	TGCAGCGTTGTACTATGGAGTGACAATGAGCAGTTCTTC
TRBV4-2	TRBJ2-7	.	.	CASSQGPVGAEDYEQYF	TGTGCCAGCAGCCAAGGACCGGTAGGGGCGGAGGACTACGAGCAGTACTTC
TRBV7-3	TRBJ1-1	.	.	CANSLDLNTEAFF	TGTGCCAACAGCTTAGACTTGAACACTGAAGCTTTCTTT
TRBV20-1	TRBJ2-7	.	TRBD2	CSARPRDYSYEQYF	TGCAGTGCTAGACCCCGGGACTATTCCTACGAGCAGTACTTC
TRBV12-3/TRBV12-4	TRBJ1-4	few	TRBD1	CASSMTGVLEKLFF	TGTGCCAGCAGTATGACAGGGGTCCTTGAAAAACTGTTTTTT
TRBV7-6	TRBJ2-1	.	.	CASSLVPPMGDNEQFF	TGTGCCAGCAGCTTAGTTCCCCCGATGGGAGACAATGAGCAGTTCTTC
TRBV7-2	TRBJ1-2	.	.	CASSLIHWGYTF	TGTGCCAGCAGCTTGATTCACTGGGGCTACACCTTC
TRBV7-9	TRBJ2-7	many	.	CASSLDNYEQYF	TGTGCCAGCAGCTTAGACAACTACGAGCAGTACTTC
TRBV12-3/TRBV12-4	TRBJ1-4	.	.	CASSFRVDGEKLFF	TGTGCCAGCAGTTTTCGGGTCGACGGTGAAAAACTGTTTTTT
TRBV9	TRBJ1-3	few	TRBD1	CASSVGGGYGNTIYF	TGTGCCAGCAGCGTAGGAGGGGGCTACGGAAACACCATATATTTT
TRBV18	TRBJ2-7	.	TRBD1	CASSSTGASSYEQYF	TGTGCCAGCTCATCGACAGGGGCGAGCTCCTACGAGCAGTACTTC
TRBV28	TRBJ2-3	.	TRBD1	CASINRGIADTQYF	TGTGCCAGCATTAACAGGGGAATAGCAGATACGCAGTATTTT
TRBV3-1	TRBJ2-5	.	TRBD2	CASSQPTSGYQETQYF	TGTGCCAGCAGCCAGCCTACTAGCGGTTACCAAGAGACCCAGTACTTC
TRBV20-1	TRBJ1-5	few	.	CSAQGYEQPQCF	TGCAGTGCCCAGGGATATGAGCAGCCCCAGTGTTTT
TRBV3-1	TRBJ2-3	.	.	CASSPDFPQRRDLGDTQYF	TGTGCCAGCAGCCCGGACTTCCCTCAGAGAAGGGATTTGGGAGATACGCAGTATTTT
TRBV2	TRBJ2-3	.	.	CASTSSPFGTDTQYF	TGTGCCAGCACCAGTTCGCCCTTCGGCACAGATACGCAGTATTTT
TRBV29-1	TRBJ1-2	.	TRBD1	CSVEDPDREVGYTF	TGCAGCGTTGAAGATCCGGACAGGGAAGTGGGCTACACCTTC
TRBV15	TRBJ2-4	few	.	CATSGWAAKGTTEVPYF	TGTGCCACCAGCGGATGGGCTGCTAAAGGGACGACGGAGGTACCGTACTTC
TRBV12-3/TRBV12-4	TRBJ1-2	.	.	CASSGPGYDYTF	TGTGCCAGCAGCGGCCCTGGCTATGACTACACCTTC
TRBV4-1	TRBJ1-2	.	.	CASSQGATALYGYTF	TGCGCCAGCAGCCAAGGGGCAACAGCCCTGTATGGCTACACCTTC
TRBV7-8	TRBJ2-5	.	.	CASSLTLGMGETQYF	TGTGCCAGCAGCTTAACGTTAGGGATGGGAGAGACCCAGTACTTC
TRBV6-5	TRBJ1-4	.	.	CASSYSYGSPKQKLFF	TGTGCCAGCAGTTACTCGTACGGGAGCCCCAAACAGAAACTGTTTTTT
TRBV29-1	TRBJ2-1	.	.	CSVNQGGSYYNEQFF	TGCAGCGTTAATCAGGGTGGGTCCTACTACAATGAGCAGTTCTTC